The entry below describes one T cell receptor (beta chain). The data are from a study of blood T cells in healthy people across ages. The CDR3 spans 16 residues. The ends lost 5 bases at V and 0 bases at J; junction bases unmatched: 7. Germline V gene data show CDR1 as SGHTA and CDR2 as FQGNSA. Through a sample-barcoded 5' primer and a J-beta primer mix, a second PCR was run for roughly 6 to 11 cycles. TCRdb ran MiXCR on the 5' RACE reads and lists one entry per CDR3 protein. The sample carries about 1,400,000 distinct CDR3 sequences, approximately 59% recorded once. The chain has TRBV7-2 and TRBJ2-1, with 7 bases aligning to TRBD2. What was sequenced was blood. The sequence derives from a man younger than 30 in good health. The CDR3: CASSGGGGSSYNEQFF. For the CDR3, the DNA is TGTGCCAGCAGCGGTGGGGGGGGGAGCTCCTACAATGAGCAGTTCTTC.